The 14 T cell receptor beta chains listed next were all sequenced from one sample in a study of CD8 T cells in ankylosing spondylitis. One entry per CDR3 protein, called by TCRdb with MiXCR from the 5' RACE reads. This table holds 100,000 to 150,000 distinct CDR3 sequences, 6.5% to 9% found once. The sequencing sample was made of blood, either unsorted or a sorted T cell fraction (not recorded which). The source is a male donor with ankylosing spondylitis or in good health (not recorded which).

The chain has TRBV3-1 and TRBJ2-3; D remains ambiguous. V was clipped by 3 bases and J by 0 bases, with 22 bases between them. The CDR3 consists of 19 residues. Germline V CDR1 and CDR2: LGHDT, YNNKEL (reference sequence). Written as DNA, the CDR3 is TGTGCCAGCAGCCAGCAGATGGCCAGGAGCCTTCCTAGCACAGATACGCAGTATTTT. Translating gives CASSQQMARSLPSTDTQYF.

This clonotype was picked up many times. The chain carries TRBV27 and TRBJ2-3, with D perhaps TRBD2 (6 bases). There are 15 residues in the CDR3. Trimming took 3 bases from V and 2 from J, leaving 12 bases between them. Per germline, CDR1 MNHEY and CDR2 SMNVEV (reference sequence). CDR3 loop: CASSLTRDSTDTQYF. CDR3 DNA: TGTGCCAGCAGTTTGACCCGGGACTCCACAGATACGCAGTATTTT.

This clonotype was observed a few times. This may come from a read error, since a much larger clone is one base off. V is TRBV5-1 and J is TRBJ2-7; 7 nucleotides match TRBD1. The CDR3 is made up of 13 amino acids. Germline loops: CDR1 SGHRS, CDR2 YFSETQ. CDR3 loop: CASSTDRSFEQYF. In DNA form, the CDR3 reads TGCGCCAGCAGCACGGACAGGTCCTTCGAGCAGTACTTC. Looking up the rest from reference TRBV5-1 and TRBJ2-7 gives the full variable domain: KAGVTQTPRYLIKTRGQQVTLSCSPISGHRSVSWYQQTPGQGLQFLFEYFSETQRNKGNFPGRFSGRQFSNSRSEMNVSTLELGDSALYLCASSTDRSFEQYFGPGTRLTVT.

This clonotype showed up many times. V usage is TRBV20-1 and J usage is TRBJ1-2; 8 bases are a match to TRBD1. Looked up from germline, CDR1 is DFQATT and CDR2 is SNEGSKA (reference sequence). J lost 0 bases, V lost 6 bases, and 9 bases had no gene match. The length of the CDR3 is 15 residues. This CDR3 reads CSAYRTGRSNYGYTF. CDR3 DNA: TGCAGTGCCTATCGGACAGGGCGATCTAACTATGGCTACACCTTC.

About this clonotype: Being one base from a much bigger clone, this may be a read error. The rearrangement uses TRBV7-2 and TRBJ1-5, with D uncertain. The germline gives CDR1 SGHTA, CDR2 FQGNSA. The CDR3 is 16 amino acids. The CDR3 DNA reads TGTGCCAGCAGCTTAAGTCCCCCACAAAACAATGAGCCCCAGCATTTT. This encodes CASSLSPPQNNEPQHF.

At least ten counts were recorded for this clonotype. The chain employs TRBV9 and TRBJ2-3; D unresolved. Per the germline V gene, CDR1 is SGDLS and CDR2 is YYNGEE. The V and J ends lost 0 bases and 9 bases respectively, with 11 bases between them. The CDR3 runs to 13 residues. In nucleotides, the CDR3 is TGTGCCAGCAGCGTAGGGGCTAGTTCCACGCAGTATTTT. Translation: CASSVGASSTQYF. The full variable domain, in which reference TRBV9 and TRBJ2-3 provide the parts outside the CDR3, is DSGVTQTPKHLITATGQRVTLRCSPRSGDLSVYWYQQSLDQGLQFLIQYYNGEERAKGNILERFSAQQFPDLHSELNLSSLELGDSALYFCASSVGASSTQYFGPGTRLTVL.

Only a few counts were recorded for this clonotype. The chain combines TRBV12-3 or TRBV12-4 with TRBJ2-1, with D perhaps assigned TRBD1 or TRBD2 (5 bases each). Trimming removed 3 bases at V and 7 bases at J, with 13 bases between. This CDR3 is 14 amino acids long. The CDR3 loop is CASSLGRVLNEQFF. CDR3 DNA sequence: TGTGCCAGCAGTTTGGGGCGGGTATTGAATGAGCAGTTCTTC.

This clonotype was observed a handful of times. V usage is TRBV20-1 and J usage is TRBJ1-1; 8 nucleotides match TRBD1. In germline, CDR1 is DFQATT, CDR2 SNEGSKA (reference sequence). The CDR3 consists of 15 residues. V was pared by 0 bases and J by 1 base, with 4 bases of the junction left unmatched. CDR3 protein: CSAREAGGPNTEAFF. The CDR3 DNA sequence: TGCAGTGCTAGAGAAGCAGGGGGCCCGAACACTGAAGCTTTCTTT.

This clonotype was seen repeatedly, ten times or more. CDR3 bases: TGTGCCAGCAGTTTTCAGGTCTCACCCCTCCACTTT. Amino acids: CASSFQVSPLHF. The gene calls are TRBV28 and TRBJ1-6, with D unclear. Germline lookup yields CDR1 MDHEN and CDR2 SYDVKM. The CDR3 is made up of 12 amino acids. Trimming stripped 3 bases from V and 10 bases from J, with 7 bases between. The variable domain in full, completed from reference TRBV28 and TRBJ1-6, reads DVKVTQSSRYLVKRTGEKVFLECVQDMDHENMFWYRQDPGLGLRLIYFSYDVKMKEKGDIPEGYSVSREKKERFSLILESASTNQTSMYLCASSFQVSPLHFGNGTRLTVT.

Note on this clonotype: A single base separates this from a much larger clone, so it may be a read error. The chain employs TRBV7-8 and TRBJ2-3; 7 bases are a match to TRBD1. Trimming took 5 bases from V and 0 from J; bases not matched to a gene: 11. CDR1 is SGHVS and CDR2 is FQNEAQ in the germline V gene. This CDR3 is 17 amino acids long. CDR3 protein: CASSPAGTRGSTDTQYF. CDR3 DNA sequence: TGTGCCAGCAGCCCGGCTGGTACCAGGGGGAGCACAGATACGCAGTATTTT.

This clonotype was seen at least ten times. V gene TRBV9 combines with J gene TRBJ2-1; D uncertain. The CDR3 is 15 residues long. The germline V and J ends were trimmed by 0 bases and 0 bases, with 7 bases remaining between them. Looked up from germline, CDR1 is SGDLS and CDR2 is YYNGEE. Here the CDR3 DNA reads TGTGCCAGCAGCGTAGAAGTGAGCTCCTACAATGAGCAGTTCTTC. Translating gives CASSVEVSSYNEQFF.

Many counts were recorded for this clonotype. This CDR3 reads CASRLDRATEAFF. Here the CDR3 DNA reads TGCGCCAGCAGGCTGGACAGGGCCACTGAAGCTTTCTTT. The chain couples TRBV5-1 to TRBJ1-1, with 8 positions matching TRBD1. The CDR3 length is 13 residues. Germline V gene sequence: CDR1 SGHRS, CDR2 YFSETQ. Trimming removed 5 bases from V and 4 bases from J; junction bases left unmatched: 4.

This clonotype was seen at least ten times. The chain combines TRBV12-3 or TRBV12-4 with TRBJ2-7; D is perhaps TRBD2 (5 bases). The CDR3 sequence is 12 residues long. V was pared by 6 bases and J by 10 bases, with 16 bases between. CDR3 amino acids: CASSPRGGLQYF. The DNA of the CDR3 is TGTGCCAGCAGCCCCCGCGGAGGCTTACAGTACTTC.

This clonotype was recorded many times. The chain joins TRBV7-8 to TRBJ1-2; a weak D match, TRBD1 (6 bases). Germline CDR1 and CDR2: SGHVS and FQNEAQ. This CDR3 has 16 amino acids. V lost 7 bases to trimming and J lost 6 bases, with 24 bases between them. The CDR3 coding sequence is TGTGCCAGCACCCCTAAGGGGGGAGGGGCGCAGGATGGCTACACCTTC. Translating gives CASTPKGGGAQDGYTF.